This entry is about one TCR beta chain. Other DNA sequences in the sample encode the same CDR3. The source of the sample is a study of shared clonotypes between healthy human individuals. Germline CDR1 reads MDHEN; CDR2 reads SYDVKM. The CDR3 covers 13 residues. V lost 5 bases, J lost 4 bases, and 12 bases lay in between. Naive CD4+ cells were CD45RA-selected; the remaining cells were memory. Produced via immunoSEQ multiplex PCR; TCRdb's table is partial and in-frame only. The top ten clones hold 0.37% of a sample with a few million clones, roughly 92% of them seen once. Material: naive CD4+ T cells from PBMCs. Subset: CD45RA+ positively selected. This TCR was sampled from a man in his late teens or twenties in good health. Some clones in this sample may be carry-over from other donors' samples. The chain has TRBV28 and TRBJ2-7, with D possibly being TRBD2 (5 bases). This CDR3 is CASSLRESYEQYF. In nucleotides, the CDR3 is TGTGCCAGCAGTCTGAGGGAATCTTACGAGCAGTACTTC.